This entry describes one T cell receptor beta chain. Its matching antigen is unknown. This CDR3 contains 15 residues. CDR1 and CDR2 (germline): MNHEY, SVGAGI. V shed 6 bases and J 4 bases; nucleotides not matched to a gene: 8. This sample was taken from a study of cytomegalovirus exposure and HLA in healthy donors. PCR involved 60 Vbeta and 13 Jbeta primers. Generated by immunoSEQ multiplex PCR, the TCRdb table keeps only in-frame clones and is missing some. The sample totals roughly 220,000 clones. Study results and limitations: In a later analysis, HLA-associated TCR beta chains were more clonally expanded than equally common others. In presence/absence analyses, roughly uniform sequencing depth across donors was assumed. Analyzed later, most CMV-associated TCR beta chains appeared HLA-restricted.

Sequenced material: PBMCs. This sequence joins TRBV6-5 and TRBJ2-1, with 8 bases fitting TRBD1. The receptor was isolated from a girl aged 2-10 years in good health and CMV-seropositive. The CDR3 DNA sequence: TGTGCCAGCAGGTCTCAGGGGGCAGGGTACAATGAGCAGTTCTTC. Translated, it gives CASRSQGAGYNEQFF.